This paragraph covers one T cell receptor (beta chain) sequence. Its cognate antigen has yet to be identified. The record has no base qualities; no much larger clone is one base away. This sample was taken from a study of vaccination and CD4 T cells after COVID-19 (dated by TCRdb to 2021 to 2024). About the full investigation: Every convalescent patient had a positive nasal swab PCR test for SARS-CoV-2, with mild disease in under ten patients and severe disease in one. The convalescent cohort comprised six males and four females, including two Hispanic individuals, seven Caucasians, two Asians and one multiracial person. Participants received two doses of either the Pfizer-BioNTech BNT162b2 vaccine (n=8) or the Moderna mRNA-1273 vaccine (n=2). Post-COVID blood samples from convalescent patients were collected a median of about 110 days after diagnosis, with a range of 35 to 161 days. Post-vaccine blood samples were collected a median of approximately eleven weeks after the second vaccine dose, ranging from roughly 13 to 250 days. The cultures were stimulated with overlapping spike peptide pools from SARS-CoV-2 and from the common cold coronaviruses HCoV-NL63, HCoV-OC43 and HCoV-229E. In control cultures, a CEFX viral epitope pool was used as positive control, an HIV-1 Nef peptide pool was used as negative control, or no peptide was added. The spike-specific CD4+ TCR repertoire was compared before and after mRNA vaccination in under 11 COVID-19 convalescent patients and a few infection-naive healthy vaccine recipients. The paper as a whole reports these results and caveats: In convalescent patients, nearly all vaccine-specific clones (304 of 307) were found to be mono-reactive for SARS-CoV-2 spike rather than cross-reactive with common cold coronaviruses. Only a relatively small number of convalescent patients were included in the study, and early timepoints following natural infection were not analyzed. An increase in the median number of SARS-CoV-2-reactive clonotypes from around 20 after infection to 38 after vaccination was observed, but the change was not found to be significant. In convalescent patients, a median around 89% of post-vaccine SARS-CoV-2-reactive clones were detected only after vaccination, suggesting vaccine-specific priming.

Spanning cysteine to phenylalanine, the CDR3 consists of 12 amino acids. Only the CDR3 region is kept as DNA, spanning 36 bases read in frame from base 1. Deletion took 5 bases off V and 6 bases off J, with a span of 12 bases between the germline ends. The germline V gene (reference sequence) provides CDR1 DFQATT and CDR2 SNEGSKA. Libraries were built with PCR. TCR sequencing of DNA from cultured CD4+ T cells used the Oncomine TCR Beta short-read assay at the Johns Hopkins FTIC core. Genomic DNA was extracted from the cultured CD4+ T cells with the QIAamp micro DNA kit. Oncomine TCR Beta libraries made from cultured CD4+ T cells were pooled using unique dual indexes and sequenced on an Illumina iSeq 100. In the source study's methods: Non-productive sequences were removed, and CDR3s that did not start with C, did not end with F or W, or were shorter than 7 amino acids were discarded. The MANAFEST web application identified antigen-specific clonotypes by comparing peptide-stimulated wells against reference wells and other culture wells. To be called positive, a clone needed an FDR below 0.05, an odds ratio above 5, and a productive frequency above 0.1% in at least two of three replicate wells. Cross-reactive clonotypes were defined as significantly expanded in both SARS-CoV-2 spike wells and at least one common cold coronavirus spike condition. Using R version 3.6.1, CDR3 homology was evaluated through Levenshtein distances (stringdist) along with unrooted phylogenetic trees (ape). TCRdb reanalyzed the raw reads on its own, using fastp at Q25 for trimming and MiXCR for clone calling, and kept in-frame beta chains. Rows are combined by CDR3 protein, so each entry shows the most common genes and DNA. These V and J calls are TCRdb output, not the study's own analysis. This sample comprises 12,000 or so distinct CDR3 sequences, around 50% of them detected only once. Approximately 19% of the sample is held by the ten biggest clonotypes.

The treatment or condition label, read with the paper, signifies: approximately 10-day PBMC culture with coronavirus spike peptide pools or control peptides (ViraFEST assay). The study used the ViraFEST assay, which expanded antigen-specific T cells with peptide pools and then identified expanded clonotypes by TCR sequencing. The convalescent patients' positive SARS-CoV-2 PCR tests were from March to December 2020, which was before the Alpha, Beta and Delta variants emerged in the United States. Some 2 million PBMCs per well were cultured in IMDM with approximately 5% human AB serum and roughly 10 IU/ml IL-2, plus 10 ug/ml peptide pools. Half of the culture medium was replaced with fresh IL-2-containing medium on days 3 and 7. CD4+ T cells were isolated after roughly 9 days of culture through negative selection using the EasySep CD4+ T cell isolation kit. Ficoll-Paque Plus gradient centrifugation was used to isolate PBMCs from whole blood, and the isolated PBMCs were then either used fresh or cryopreserved at -140C. Culture conditions were generally each tested in triplicate wells.

The clonotype comes from a human donor who had recovered from COVID-19. This sequence uses TRBV20-1 and TRBJ2-3, with the identity of the D gene unclear. Sequencing was performed on CD4+ T cells from blood, cultured in vitro. DNA sequence: TGCAGTGCTCCCCACCCCCGGGATACGCAGTATTTT. This encodes CSAPHPRDTQYF.